This entry is about one TCR beta chain. Its antigen is currently unknown. This entry is derived from a study of beta chain features in type 1 diabetes. Study results and caveats: Compared to healthy donors, patients appeared to have naive, central memory and Treg TCRB repertoires that were more alike. When Type 1 diabetes patients were examined, their TCRB CDR3s proved moderately but significantly shorter in all four CD4+ subsets.

The study reverse transcribed the entire isolated RNA, so it sequenced expressed TCRB transcripts. Each sample of naive, central memory or regulatory T cells had, on average, about 3.5 million reads. Libraries were prepared by immunoSEQ multiplex PCR; TCRdb keeps only in-frame clonotypes and omits some of them. The sample contains around 290,000 clones, approximately 8% of which appear only once. Stem cell-like memory, regulatory, central memory and naive CD4+ cells were sorted via CD45RO/CCR7/CD25/CD127/CD95/CD27. The CDR3 is 16 residues long. V shed 0 bases and J shed 0 bases, with 9 bases lying between them. Germline V gene sequence: CDR1 MGHRA, CDR2 YSYEKL.

The chain has TRBV4-1 and TRBJ1-3, with D maybe TRBD1 (6 bases). This receptor was obtained from a woman aged 18-29 years in good health. Sequencing used central memory CD4+ T cells from blood. As DNA, the CDR3 is TGCGCCAGCAGCCAAGATGACAGGCCCTCTGGAAACACCATATATTTT. Its protein is CASSQDDRPSGNTIYF.